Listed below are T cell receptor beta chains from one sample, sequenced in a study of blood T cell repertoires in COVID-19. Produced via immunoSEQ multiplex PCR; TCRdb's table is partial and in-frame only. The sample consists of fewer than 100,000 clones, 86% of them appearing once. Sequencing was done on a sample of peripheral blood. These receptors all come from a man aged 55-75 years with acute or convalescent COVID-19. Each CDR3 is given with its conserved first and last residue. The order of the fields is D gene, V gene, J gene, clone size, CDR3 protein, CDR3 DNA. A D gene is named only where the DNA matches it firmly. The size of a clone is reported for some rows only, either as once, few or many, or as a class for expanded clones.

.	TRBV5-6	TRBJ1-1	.	CASSFGGGDTEAFF	TGTGCCAGCAGCTTCGGTGGGGGGGACACTGAAGCTTTCTTT
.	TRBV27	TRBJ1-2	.	CASSFKPNVGYTF	TGTGCCAGCAGTTTTAAGCCGAACGTCGGCTACACCTTC
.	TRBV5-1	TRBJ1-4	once	CASSLVGPRVVNEKLFF	TGCGCCAGCAGCTTGGTAGGGCCGAGGGTGGTGAATGAAAAACTGTTTTTT
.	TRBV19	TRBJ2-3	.	CASSRGFGDTQYF	TGTGCCAGTAGTAGGGGCTTCGGGGATACGCAGTATTTT
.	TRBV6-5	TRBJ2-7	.	CASFHRSAYEQYF	TGTGCCTCCTTTCACAGGTCTGCATACGAGCAGTACTTC
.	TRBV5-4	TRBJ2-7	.	CASSLASGEQYF	TGTGCCAGCAGCTTGGCCTCGGGAGAGCAGTACTTC
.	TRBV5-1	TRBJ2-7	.	CASSIVRDIGYEQYF	TGCGCCAGCAGTATAGTTAGGGACATCGGCTACGAGCAGTACTTC
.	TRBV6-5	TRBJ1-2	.	CASSAINYGYTF	TGTGCCAGCAGCGCTATAAACTATGGCTACACCTTC
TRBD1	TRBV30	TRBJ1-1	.	CAWSAQGDEAFF	TGTGCCTGGAGTGCCCAGGGGGATGAAGCTTTCTTT
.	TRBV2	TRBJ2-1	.	CASSPRVYAFF	TGTGCCAGCAGTCCGAGGGTTTATGCGTTCTTC
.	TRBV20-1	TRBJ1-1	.	CSASWSGTEAFF	TGCAGTGCTAGTTGGAGTGGCACTGAAGCTTTCTTT
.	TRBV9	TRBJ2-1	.	CASSSGGGLGNEQFF	TGTGCCAGCAGTTCGGGAGGGGGCCTGGGCAATGAGCAGTTCTTC
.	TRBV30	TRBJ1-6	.	CAWTGINNSPLHF	TGTGCCTGGACCGGGATCAATAATTCACCCCTCCACTTT
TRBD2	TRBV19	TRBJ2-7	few	CASSASLRGLAVIHEQYF	TGTGCCAGTAGTGCATCACTGCGGGGACTAGCGGTAATCCACGAGCAGTACTTC
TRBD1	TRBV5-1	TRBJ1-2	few	CASSLGQGARGYTF	TGCGCCAGCAGCCTGGGACAGGGGGCGCGGGGCTACACCTTC
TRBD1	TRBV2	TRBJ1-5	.	CASSRDRFIGNQPQHF	TGTGCCAGCAGCCGGGACAGGTTTATAGGCAATCAGCCCCAGCATTTT
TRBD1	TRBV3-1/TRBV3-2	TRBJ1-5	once	CASSQDNRGQPQHF	TGTGCCAGCAGCCAAGATAACAGGGGTCAGCCCCAGCATTTT
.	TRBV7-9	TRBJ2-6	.	CAGLRDLSSGANVLTF	TGTGCCGGACTGCGGGACCTGAGCTCTGGGGCCAACGTCCTGACTTTC
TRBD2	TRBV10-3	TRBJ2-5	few	CAISDPGLAGEKGETQYF	TGTGCCATCAGTGACCCGGGACTAGCGGGAGAGAAGGGTGAGACCCAGTACTTC
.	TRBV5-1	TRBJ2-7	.	CASSLFGEASYEQYF	TGCGCCAGCAGCTTGTTCGGGGAGGCCTCCTACGAGCAGTACTTC
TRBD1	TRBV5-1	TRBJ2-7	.	CASSPTPTTRQGSNEQYF	TGCGCCAGCAGCCCCACACCAACTACGCGACAGGGGTCCAACGAGCAGTACTTC
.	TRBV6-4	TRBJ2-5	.	CASSQQGGGETQYF	TGTGCCAGCAGCCAACAGGGCGGTGGCGAGACCCAGTACTTC
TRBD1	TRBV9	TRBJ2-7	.	CASSPRDRVDEQYF	TGTGCCAGCAGCCCCCGGGACAGGGTGGACGAGCAGTACTTC
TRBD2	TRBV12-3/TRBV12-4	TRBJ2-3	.	CASSFAGVDTQYF	TGTGCCAGCAGTTTTGCGGGAGTAGATACGCAGTATTTT
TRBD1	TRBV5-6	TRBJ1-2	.	CASSLPGQGGNYGYTF	TGTGCCAGCAGCCTGCCGGGACAGGGTGGGAACTATGGCTACACCTTC
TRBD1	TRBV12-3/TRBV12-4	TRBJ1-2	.	CASSLRDRGGYTF	TGTGCCAGCAGTTTAAGGGACAGGGGGGGCTACACCTTC
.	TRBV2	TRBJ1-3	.	CASRADSGNTIYF	TGTGCCAGCAGGGCAGACTCTGGAAACACCATATATTTT